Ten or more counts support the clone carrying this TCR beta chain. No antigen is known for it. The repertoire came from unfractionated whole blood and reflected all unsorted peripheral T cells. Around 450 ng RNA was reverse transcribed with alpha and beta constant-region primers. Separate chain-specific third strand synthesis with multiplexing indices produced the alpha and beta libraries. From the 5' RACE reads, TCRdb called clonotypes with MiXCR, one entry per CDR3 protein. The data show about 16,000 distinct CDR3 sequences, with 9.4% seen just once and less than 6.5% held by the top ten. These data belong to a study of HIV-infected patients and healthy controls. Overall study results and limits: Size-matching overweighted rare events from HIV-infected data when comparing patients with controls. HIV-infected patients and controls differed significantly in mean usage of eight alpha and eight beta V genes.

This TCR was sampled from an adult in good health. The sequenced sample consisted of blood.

CDR3 nucleotide sequence: TGCAGTGCTAGAGGGCTAGCGGGAATAGATACGCAGTATTTT. Its protein is CSARGLAGIDTQYF. This chain joins TRBV20-1 and TRBJ2-3; 9 bases match TRBD2. The CDR3 has 14 amino acids. Germline trimming cut 1 base from V and 5 bases from J; bases unmatched to any gene: 4. Germline CDR1 is DFQATT and CDR2 is SNEGSKA (reference sequence).